These T cell receptor beta chains were read from a single sample in a study of T cell responses to AZD1222 COVID-19 vaccine. The method was immunoSEQ multiplex PCR; TCRdb's version includes in-frame clones alone and lacks a portion of them. The sample lists 100,000 or so clones; 85% to 95% were seen once. The starting material was peripheral blood, obtained on day 0 of AZD1222 vaccination. These receptors were collected from an adult in good health. Both conserved end residues are part of each CDR3. The D gene is left open where the match is weak. Clone size is not always given. Where it is, it says once, few, many or a class for expanded clones.

size	J	D	V	CDR3	DNA
-	TRBJ2-7	-	TRBV11-1	CASRRDNSYEQYF	TGTGCCAGCAGGCGGGACAACTCCTACGAGCAGTACTTC
-	TRBJ2-2	-	TRBV5-1	CASSLGNTGELFF	TGCGCCAGCAGCTTGGGCAACACCGGGGAGCTGTTTTTT
-	TRBJ2-7	-	TRBV28	CASTSYASRGSYEQYF	TGTGCCAGCACCTCCTACGCCAGTAGGGGATCCTACGAGCAGTACTTC
-	TRBJ2-1	-	TRBV11-3	CASSPPGGNEQFF	TGTGCCAGCAGCCCCCCAGGAGGCAATGAGCAGTTCTTC
-	TRBJ2-7	-	TRBV7-2	CASSLASGINYEQYF	TGTGCCAGCAGCTTAGCGTCGGGGATTAACTACGAGCAGTACTTC
-	TRBJ2-6	-	TRBV7-9	CASSFFGQPSGANVLTF	TGTGCCAGCAGCTTCTTTGGGCAACCTTCTGGGGCCAACGTCCTGACTTTC
-	TRBJ2-1	TRBD2	TRBV7-3	CASSFLPPGLVAYNEQFF	TGTGCCAGCAGCTTCTTACCGCCGGGACTAGTTGCCTACAATGAGCAGTTCTTC
-	TRBJ2-5	-	TRBV19	CASSMGSQETQYF	TGTGCCAGTAGTATGGGGTCCCAAGAGACCCAGTACTTC
-	TRBJ1-1	-	TRBV27	CASRLNWENTEAFF	TGTGCCAGCAGGTTAAACTGGGAGAACACTGAAGCTTTCTTT
-	TRBJ2-1	-	TRBV10-2	CASSESGLLFYNEQFF	TGCGCCAGCAGTGAGTCGGGACTCCTCTTTTACAATGAGCAGTTCTTC
-	TRBJ2-7	TRBD2	TRBV28	CASRSLAGEAYEQYF	TGTGCCAGCAGGTCTTTAGCGGGAGAAGCTTACGAGCAGTACTTC
-	TRBJ1-5	-	TRBV3-1/TRBV3-2	CASSQDKGVGQPQHF	TGTGCCAGCAGCCAAGATAAGGGTGTAGGGCAGCCCCAGCATTTT
-	TRBJ2-7	TRBD2	TRBV10-2	CASTRLAGAPIGYEQYF	TGCGCCAGCACTAGACTAGCGGGAGCCCCCATCGGTTACGAGCAGTACTTC
-	TRBJ2-3	TRBD2	TRBV5-1	CASSLSAGGDGNTQYF	TGCGCCAGCAGCTTAAGTGCGGGAGGGGATGGGAATACGCAGTATTTT
once	TRBJ2-3	TRBD2	TRBV4-1	CASSLLAGGTDTQYF	TGCGCCAGCAGCCTACTAGCGGGAGGAACAGATACGCAGTATTTT
-	TRBJ2-6	-	TRBV28	CASSLPGRFPLGANVLTF	TGTGCCAGCAGTTTACCTGGACGGTTCCCACTCGGGGCCAACGTCCTGACTTTC
-	TRBJ2-1	-	TRBV7-2	CASRSAANHEQFF	TGTGCCAGCCGCTCAGCAGCTAATCATGAGCAGTTCTTC